This record looks at one T cell receptor (beta chain) sequence and its context. Using immunoSEQ multiplex PCR, the repertoire was profiled, and TCRdb retains in-frame clones only, with some absent. Of 35,000 to 45,000 clones in the sample, about 91% were seen once. The trim removed 5 bases at V and 1 base at J, leaving 8 bases unmatched. The CDR3 has 16 residues. Germline loops: CDR1 PRHDT, CDR2 FYEKMQ (reference sequence). The sample originates from a study of T cell changes during pregnancy in multiple sclerosis. The specimen was CD4+ T cells from peripheral blood mononuclear cells, collected before pregnancy. The TCR originated in a female donor with multiple sclerosis, enrolled in a pregnancy study. V usage is TRBV13 and J usage is TRBJ2-3; 8 positions agree with TRBD2. The CDR3 nucleotides are TGTGCCAGCAGCGAGGCTAGCGGGTTGGGCACAGATACGCAGTATTTT. Its translation: CASSEASGLGTDTQYF.